This is a list of T cell receptor beta chains from one sample in a study of cytomegalovirus exposure and HLA in healthy donors. TCRdb's copy holds only in-frame clones and misses some; the assay was immunoSEQ multiplex PCR. The sample records some 150,000 clones, 79% being singletons. Sequenced input: PBMCs. All receptors derive from a woman between 45 and 60 years old in good health and CMV-seronegative. CDR3s include the opening cysteine and the closing phenylalanine or tryptophan. D genes are given only for firm matches. Rows may omit the clone size; those that give it use once, few, many or a size class.

V	size	D	J	CDR3	DNA
TRBV5-4	.	TRBD2	TRBJ2-1	CASSLGGGHNEQFF	TGTGCCAGCAGCTTAGGCGGGGGGCACAATGAGCAGTTCTTC
TRBV11-3	few	.	TRBJ2-7	CASSLAPLEEGHEQYF	TGTGCCAGCAGCTTAGCCCCTCTAGAAGAAGGTCACGAGCAGTACTTC
TRBV7-2	.	TRBD2	TRBJ2-1	CASGRTSGTGGNEQFF	TGTGCCAGCGGCCGGACTAGCGGGACCGGGGGCAATGAGCAGTTCTTC
TRBV11-2	few	TRBD2	TRBJ2-2	CASSSGLVSTGELFF	TGTGCCAGCAGCTCGGGACTAGTGTCCACCGGGGAGCTGTTTTTT
TRBV6-5	few	TRBD1	TRBJ2-2	CASHSGQGVTGELFF	TGTGCCAGCCATTCGGGACAGGGGGTAACCGGGGAGCTGTTTTTT
TRBV7-2	.	TRBD2	TRBJ2-3	CASSLGGRATPDTQYF	TGTGCCAGCAGCTTAGGCGGGAGGGCCACCCCAGATACGCAGTATTTT
TRBV18	.	TRBD2	TRBJ2-1	CASSPLGLESVGGEQFF	TGTGCCAGCTCACCGTTGGGACTAGAGTCCGTGGGTGGTGAGCAGTTCTTC
TRBV7-9	.	TRBD2	TRBJ2-1	CASSQSGSSNEQFF	TGTGCCAGCAGCCAGAGCGGGAGTTCGAATGAGCAGTTCTTC
TRBV19	.	.	TRBJ1-5	CASSLLGNQPQHF	TGTGCCAGTAGTCTCCTCGGTAACCAGCCCCAGCATTTT
TRBV28	.	TRBD1	TRBJ2-7	CASSLGSFWTTGNSHEQYF	TGTGCCAGCAGTTTGGGGTCTTTTTGGACGACAGGGAACTCCCACGAGCAGTACTTC
TRBV11-2	.	.	TRBJ2-7	CASSSRGEGDYEQYF	TGTGCCAGCAGCTCTAGGGGGGAGGGGGACTACGAGCAGTACTTC
TRBV6-1	.	.	TRBJ1-2	CASSLGTRDNGYTF	TGTGCCAGCAGTTTGGGGACACGCGACAATGGCTACACCTTC
TRBV18	.	.	TRBJ1-1	CASSQASNTEAFF	TGTGCCAGCTCCCAAGCCTCGAACACTGAAGCTTTCTTT
TRBV27	.	.	TRBJ2-7	CASSLYRSYEQYF	TGTGCCAGCAGTTTATACAGATCCTACGAGCAGTACTTC
TRBV7-9	.	.	TRBJ2-1	CSSSSLSGSYNEQFF	TGTTCCAGCAGCTCCCTTAGCGGCTCCTACAATGAGCAGTTCTTC
TRBV14	.	.	TRBJ1-1	CASSQGLGAGGTEAFF	TGTGCCAGCAGCCAAGGATTGGGGGCGGGGGGGACTGAAGCTTTCTTT
TRBV5-1	.	.	TRBJ1-5	CASSLETGPNQPQHF	TGCGCCAGCAGCTTGGAAACAGGGCCGAATCAGCCCCAGCATTTT
TRBV10-1	.	TRBD1	TRBJ2-7	CASSDSGTGGHEQYF	TGCGCCAGCAGTGACTCCGGGACAGGGGGACACGAGCAGTACTTC
TRBV15	few	.	TRBJ2-3	CATSTDGGRGKDTQYF	TGTGCCACCAGCACTGACGGAGGGAGAGGTAAAGATACGCAGTATTTT
TRBV7-2	.	TRBD1	TRBJ1-1	CASSSYPKTGVLGAFF	TGTGCCAGCAGCTCATACCCCAAAACAGGGGTCCTTGGAGCTTTCTTT
TRBV5-6	.	TRBD2	TRBJ2-2	CASSLYGGGPGTGELFF	TGTGCCAGCAGCTTGTACGGGGGAGGGCCCGGCACCGGGGAGCTGTTTTTT
TRBV7-2	.	.	TRBJ1-1	CASSLARENTEAFF	TGTGCCAGCAGCTTAGCGAGGGAGAACACTGAAGCTTTCTTT
TRBV28	once	.	TRBJ1-1	CASRPTVIGTEAFF	TGTGCCAGCAGACCGACAGTTATCGGCACTGAAGCTTTCTTT
TRBV4-2	.	TRBD2	TRBJ2-3	CASSQDGGETDTQYF	TGTGCCAGCAGCCAGGATGGGGGGGAGACAGATACGCAGTATTTT
TRBV12-2	.	.	TRBJ2-1	CASRLGPTSRAYNEQFF	TGTGCAAGTCGCTTAGGCCCCACTAGTAGGGCCTACAATGAGCAGTTCTTC
TRBV4-3	.	TRBD2	TRBJ2-1	CASSQDLGAGGVYNEQFF	TGCGCCAGCAGCCAAGATTTGGGGGCGGGGGGGGTATACAATGAGCAGTTCTTC
TRBV28	.	TRBD1	TRBJ1-5	CASRTGQANQPQHF	TGTGCCAGCAGAACCGGACAGGCCAATCAGCCCCAGCATTTT
TRBV5-6	.	.	TRBJ1-2	CASSLGQKNGYTF	TGTGCCAGCAGCTTGGGGCAGAAGAATGGCTACACCTTC
TRBV18	.	.	TRBJ2-4	CASSPLEGAKNIQYF	TGTGCCAGCTCACCATTGGAGGGGGCCAAAAACATTCAGTACTTC
TRBV10-3	.	.	TRBJ2-5	CAISESTQGKETQYF	TGTGCCATCAGTGAGTCGACGCAGGGTAAAGAGACCCAGTACTTC
TRBV28	.	.	TRBJ2-5	CASSFMYSQETQYF	TGTGCCAGCAGTTTTATGTACAGCCAAGAGACCCAGTACTTC
TRBV6-5	.	.	TRBJ2-7	CASSFEQGSEQYF	TGTGCCAGCAGTTTCGAACAGGGTTCCGAGCAGTACTTC
TRBV7-7	.	TRBD2	TRBJ2-7	CASSQGLAGEVDYEQYF	TGTGCTAGCAGTCAGGGACTAGCGGGAGAGGTTGACTACGAGCAGTACTTC
TRBV5-1	.	.	TRBJ2-1	CASSLESNFNEQFF	TGCGCCAGCAGCTTGGAGAGTAACTTCAATGAGCAGTTCTTC
TRBV7-8	.	.	TRBJ1-5	CASSKGVQPQHF	TGTGCCAGCAGCAAAGGGGTTCAGCCCCAGCATTTT